A selection of T cell receptor beta chains follows, all from one sample in a study of cytomegalovirus exposure and HLA in healthy donors. This table comes from immunoSEQ multiplex PCR, and its TCRdb copy is limited to in-frame clones, with some not included. This sample carries more than 95,000 clones, 89% of them seen once, and the ten largest clones take around 1.2%. The specimen was PBMCs. The receptors derive from a woman between 18 and 29 years old in good health and CMV-seronegative. CDR3s include the opening cysteine and the closing phenylalanine or tryptophan. The D gene is left open where the match is weak. The size field is filled for only some rows; it gives once, few, many or a size class.

TRBD1	TRBV4-1	TRBJ1-2	NA	CASSHGTGAVGKDGYTF	TGCGCCAGCAGCCACGGGACAGGGGCCGTCGGCAAGGATGGCTACACCTTC
NA	TRBV2	TRBJ2-2	NA	CASGGGGLYTGELFF	TGTGCCAGCGGGGGAGGGGGATTATACACCGGGGAGCTGTTTTTT
NA	TRBV13	TRBJ2-2	NA	CASRPGVTNTGELFF	TGTGCCAGCAGACCAGGGGTAACGAACACCGGGGAGCTGTTTTTT
NA	TRBV10-3	TRBJ2-7	NA	CAISENEGEQYF	TGTGCCATCAGTGAGAACGAGGGCGAGCAGTACTTC
TRBD1	TRBV6-1	TRBJ1-6	NA	CASRAGQGDSPLHF	TGTGCCAGCAGGGCTGGACAGGGGGATTCACCCCTCCACTTT
TRBD2	TRBV2	TRBJ2-3	NA	CASNRLAGGTDTQYF	TGTGCCAGCAACCGACTAGCGGGGGGCACAGATACGCAGTATTTT
TRBD1	TRBV2	TRBJ2-1	NA	CASREDRGKYNEQFF	TGTGCCAGCAGAGAAGACAGGGGCAAATACAATGAGCAGTTCTTC
NA	TRBV6-5	TRBJ2-2	NA	CASSYGGRSGELFF	TGTGCCAGCAGTTACGGGGGGAGGTCCGGGGAGCTGTTTTTT
NA	TRBV11-2	TRBJ2-4	NA	CASSLGRQGNIQYF	TGTGCCAGCAGCTTGGGTCGCCAGGGAAACATTCAGTACTTC
NA	TRBV4-3	TRBJ1-5	NA	CASSRDRRAGHQPQHF	TGCGCCAGCAGCCGCGATCGGAGGGCAGGACATCAGCCCCAGCATTTT
NA	TRBV6-5	TRBJ1-1	NA	CASSSRDSRGTEAFF	TGTGCCAGCAGTTCCAGGGACTCCCGTGGGACTGAAGCTTTCTTT
NA	TRBV30	TRBJ1-1	NA	CAWSVLWSTEAFF	TGTGCCTGGAGTGTACTCTGGTCCACTGAAGCTTTCTTT
TRBD1	TRBV5-6	TRBJ1-1	NA	CASSFTGENTEAFF	TGTGCCAGCAGTTTTACAGGGGAGAACACTGAAGCTTTCTTT
NA	TRBV7-9	TRBJ1-2	few	CASSLDRAYGYTF	TGTGCCAGCAGCTTAGACAGGGCATATGGCTACACCTTC
NA	TRBV9	TRBJ1-4	once	CASRREGNEKLFF	TGTGCCAGCAGGAGGGAAGGAAACGAAAAACTGTTTTTT
NA	TRBV27	TRBJ1-4	NA	CASREAFGGTNEKLFF	TGTGCCAGCCGGGAGGCATTTGGAGGTACTAATGAAAAACTGTTTTTT
NA	TRBV11-2	TRBJ1-3	NA	CASSLGSGGSGNTIYF	TGTGCCAGCAGCTTAGGTTCGGGAGGCTCTGGAAACACCATATATTTT
TRBD1	TRBV7-2	TRBJ1-3	NA	CASSAQTGEGNTIYF	TGTGCCAGCAGCGCCCAAACAGGGGAGGGAAACACCATATATTTT
NA	TRBV6-6	TRBJ1-3	NA	CASSLGSSSSGNTIYF	TGTGCCAGCAGTCTAGGTAGTTCTAGCTCTGGAAACACCATATATTTT
TRBD1	TRBV5-1	TRBJ1-1	NA	CASSGTGMNTEAFF	TGCGCCAGCAGCGGGACAGGGATGAACACTGAAGCTTTCTTT
TRBD2	TRBV4-3	TRBJ2-3	NA	CASSQAGTSGLADTQYF	TGCGCCAGCAGCCAAGCGGGGACTAGCGGGTTGGCAGATACGCAGTATTTT
TRBD2	TRBV7-2	TRBJ2-3	NA	CASSYRLAGGRTDTQYF	TGTGCCAGCAGCTACCGACTAGCGGGAGGGAGGACAGATACGCAGTATTTT
NA	TRBV2	TRBJ2-2	few	CASSDQGTGELFF	TGTGCCAGCAGTGACCAGGGTACCGGGGAGCTGTTTTTT
TRBD1	TRBV11-2	TRBJ2-7	few	CASSLSPGQGADEQYF	TGTGCCAGCAGCTTATCCCCTGGACAGGGGGCAGACGAGCAGTACTTC